One sample yielded the 21 T cell receptor beta chains listed below, sequenced in a study of long-term antiretroviral therapy in people with HIV. With survey level as its setting, the immunoSEQ assay was v3.0. Sequenced by immunoSEQ multiplex PCR; TCRdb stores in-frame clones only, minus some. The profile shows some 40,000 clones, roughly four fifths of them singletons. Sequencing was performed on unsorted PBMCs, taken 1 year after starting antiretroviral therapy. The receptors here all came from a man between 18 and 29 years old with HIV.

This clone was seen more than once but under ten times. The chain employs TRBV4-3 and TRBJ1-4, with D hard to call. The CDR3 contains 14 residues. Per the germline V gene, CDR1 is LGHNA and CDR2 is YSLEER. The V and J ends lost 1 base and 8 bases respectively, with 11 bases between them. DNA for the CDR3: TGCGCCAGCAGCCAAGGGGCCGGAGAGGAAAAACTGTTTTTT. It specifies CASSQGAGEEKLFF.

The gene calls are TRBV15 and TRBJ2-7, with D possibly matching TRBD2 (6 bases). CDR3 length equals 18 residues. The V gene's germline CDR1 is LNHNV and CDR2 YYDKDF (reference sequence). The germline V and J ends were trimmed by 0 bases and 2 bases, with 20 bases remaining between them. As DNA, the CDR3 is TGTGCCACCAGCAGAGAGGCCTTTACTAGCAGTAATACCTACGAGCAGTACTTC. The encoded protein is CATSREAFTSSNTYEQYF. The full variable domain, in which reference TRBV15 and TRBJ2-7 provide the parts outside the CDR3, is DAMVIQNPRYQVTQFGKPVTLSCSQTLNHNVMYWYQQKSSQAPKLLFHYYDKDFNNEADTPDNFQSRRPNTSFCFLDIRSPGLGDTAMYLCATSREAFTSSNTYEQYFGPGTRLTVT.

The chain employs TRBV2 and TRBJ2-1; TRBD2 agrees at 9 bases. Germline loops: CDR1 SNHLY, CDR2 FYNNEI. J lost 8 bases, V lost 6 bases, and 5 bases had no gene match. The CDR3 is made up of 13 amino acids. The CDR3 is CASRKERGDEQFF. The CDR3 coding sequence is TGTGCCAGCAGGAAAGAGCGGGGGGATGAGCAGTTCTTC. The full variable domain, rest sourced from reference TRBV2 and TRBJ2-1, is EPEVTQTPSHQVTQMGQEVILRCVPISNHLYFYWYRQILGQKVEFLVSFYNNEISEKSEIFDDQFSVERPDGSNFTLKIRSTKLEDSAMYFCASRKERGDEQFFGPGTRLTVL.

This chain uses TRBV13 with TRBJ2-2; no definite D call. V lost 3 bases, J lost 7 bases, and 6 bases lay in between. The germline V gene has CDR1 PRHDT and CDR2 FYEKMQ (reference sequence). The CDR3 length is 12 residues. CDR3 loop: CASSFLVGELFF. CDR3 bases: TGTGCCAGCAGCTTTTTAGTCGGGGAGCTGTTTTTT.

The gene calls are TRBV10-3 and TRBJ1-4; D is uncertain. The CDR3 has 15 residues. V shed 3 bases and J shed 2 bases, with 10 bases lying between them. Germline CDR1 is ENHRY and CDR2 is SYGVKD. The CDR3 region has the DNA TGTGCCATCAGTGATGTGGGATCCACTAATGAAAAACTGTTTTTT. Protein product: CAISDVGSTNEKLFF.

The chain couples TRBV6-1 to TRBJ1-1; D unclear. The CDR3 loop spans 10 amino acids. From germline, CDR1 is MNHNS and CDR2 SASEGT. V lost 8 bases and J 7 bases, leaving 8 bases between the germline ends. CDR3 in amino acids: CASHNDEAFF. CDR3 DNA: TGTGCCAGCCACAACGATGAAGCTTTCTTT.

V usage is TRBV10-2 and J usage is TRBJ2-6; D is ambiguous. The CDR3 spans 15 residues. With 2 bases removed from V and 2 bases from J, the gap between germline ends came to 7 bases. The germline CDR1 and CDR2 sequences are WSHSY and SAAADI. CDR3 nucleotides: TGCGCCAGCAGTGAGCGAAGTGCTGGGGCCAACGTCCTGACTTTC. Translating it yields CASSERSAGANVLTF.

This chain connects TRBV7-9 to TRBJ2-5; 11 nucleotides align to TRBD1. The J segment lost 3 bases and the V segment lost 5 bases, leaving 5 bases of the junction unmatched. Germline CDR1 is SEHNR and CDR2 is FQNEAQ (reference sequence). This CDR3 contains 15 residues. The CDR3 sequence: CASSLGTGGEETQYF. The DNA for the CDR3 is TGTGCCAGCAGCCTTGGGACAGGGGGGGAAGAGACCCAGTACTTC.

This chain joins TRBV10-1 and TRBJ2-1, with D unresolved. The V end was cut by 0 bases, the J end by 0 bases, with 6 bases between. The CDR3 loop spans 15 amino acids. Germline V gene sequence: CDR1 WNHNN, CDR2 SYGVQD (reference sequence). The CDR3 loop is CASSESGSSYNEQFF. CDR3 nucleotides: TGCGCCAGCAGTGAGTCGGGCAGCTCCTACAATGAGCAGTTCTTC.

The sample holds one count of this clone. The chain is built from TRBV9 and TRBJ2-3; perhaps TRBD1 as D (5 bases). The CDR3 runs 13 residues. V lost 3 bases to trimming and J lost 7 bases, with 12 bases between them. Germline assignment: CDR1 SGDLS and CDR2 YYNGEE. CDR3 sequence reads: CASSETDSYTQYF. The CDR3 bases are TGTGCCAGCAGCGAAACCGACAGTTATACGCAGTATTTT.

The V call is TRBV19, the J call TRBJ2-7; D unresolved. CDR1 and CDR2 (germline): LNHDA, SQIVND (reference sequence). Trimming removed 6 bases from V and 0 bases from J, with 15 bases in between. CDR3 length: 15 residues. Written as DNA, the CDR3 is TGTGCCAGTAGAATTTTCGGGCAGGACTCCTACGAGCAGTACTTC. Protein product: CASRIFGQDSYEQYF.

This clone was detected only a few times. The rearrangement uses TRBV6-5 and TRBJ1-2, with 7 bases matching TRBD1. Germline values: CDR1 MNHEY, CDR2 SVGAGI. The CDR3 extends over 16 amino acids. Germline trimming cut 2 bases from V and 8 bases from J; bases unmatched to any gene: 14. CDR3 DNA sequence: TGTGCCAGCAGTTACAATAGACAGGGCGGGCCTAACGGCTACACCTTC. Translated: CASSYNRQGGPNGYTF.

V is TRBV19 and J is TRBJ1-1; 8 bases agree with TRBD1. Germline CDR1 and CDR2: LNHDA and SQIVND (reference sequence). This CDR3 spans 16 amino acids. Trimming at V came to 1 base and at J to 2 bases, leaving 6 bases not matched to a gene. CDR3 bases: TGTGCCAGTAGTATAGGACAGGGGATTTACAACACTGAAGCTTTCTTT. Its translation is CASSIGQGIYNTEAFF. The complete variable domain, with remaining parts taken from reference TRBV19 and TRBJ1-1, reads DGGITQSPKYLFRKEGQNVTLSCEQNLNHDAMYWYRQDPGQGLRLIYYSQIVNDFQKGDIAEGYSVSREKKESFPLTVTSAQKNPTAFYLCASSIGQGIYNTEAFFGQGTRLTVV.

This rearrangement joins TRBV9 to TRBJ2-2; 9 bases match TRBD1. The J segment lost 3 bases and the V segment lost 0 bases, leaving 6 bases of the junction unmatched. This CDR3 is built from 17 residues. CDR1 SGDLS and CDR2 YYNGEE come from the germline V gene. CDR3 loop: CASSVAPGQGYTGELFF. The CDR3 bases are TGTGCCAGCAGCGTAGCTCCAGGACAGGGGTACACCGGGGAGCTGTTTTTT.

This chain links TRBV18 with TRBJ2-7; D remains ambiguous. The germline CDR1 and CDR2 sequences are KGHSH and LQKENI. CDR3 size: 16 residues. Trimming took off 6 bases at V and 7 bases at J, with 25 bases between the two ends. The CDR3 sequence: CASSSTSDGVREEQYF. The CDR3 nucleotides read TGTGCCAGCTCGTCCACGTCGGATGGAGTTCGAGAGGAGCAGTACTTC.

The V and J genes are TRBV10-2 and TRBJ2-5; D call uncertain. The CDR3 covers 14 residues. V shed 0 bases and J shed 5 bases, with 10 bases lying between them. CDR1 and CDR2 (germline): WSHSY, SAAADI. The CDR3 reads CASSESGPEETQYF. The CDR3, as DNA: TGCGCCAGCAGTGAGTCTGGGCCGGAGGAGACCCAGTACTTC.

This rearrangement joins TRBV2 to TRBJ2-1; 8 bases match TRBD1. The CDR3 consists of 15 residues. J was trimmed by 7 bases and V by 2 bases; bases with no gene match: 7. In germline, CDR1 is SNHLY, CDR2 FYNNEI. The CDR3 region has the DNA TGTGCCAGCAGTGAATTGCAGGGGGCGCGGAATGAGCAGTTCTTC. It translates to CASSELQGARNEQFF.

This chain joins TRBV5-8 and TRBJ2-3, with 10 bases that match TRBD1. This CDR3 contains 15 residues. Per germline, CDR1 SGHTS and CDR2 YDEGEE. J was trimmed by 2 bases and V by 4 bases; bases with no gene match: 4. CDR3 protein: CASSPGTGVTDTQYF. CDR3 DNA sequence: TGTGCCAGCAGCCCGGGGACAGGGGTCACAGATACGCAGTATTTT.

This clone has just one count. Germline is not matched at one junction end, which may reflect a read error. The chain joins TRBV7-3 to TRBJ2-1; D is tentatively TRBD1 or TRBD2 (5 bases each). The CDR3 is 16 residues long. From germline, CDR1 is SGHTA and CDR2 FQGTGA. CDR3 residues: CAGSLIGGGGVNEQFF. Here the CDR3 DNA reads TGTGCCGGCAGCTTAATTGGTGGGGGTGGCGTCAATGAGCAGTTCTTC.

This sequence joins TRBV28 and TRBJ1-4; TRBD1 matches at 12 bases. The CDR3 loop spans 15 amino acids. Germline V lookup: CDR1 MDHEN, CDR2 SYDVKM. V lost 2 bases to trimming and J lost 11 bases; unmatched junction nucleotides: 6. Written as DNA, the CDR3 is TGTGCCAGCAGTTTAGGGGGACAGGGGGCTCGGAAACTGTTTTTT. This sequence encodes CASSLGGQGARKLFF.

The V call is TRBV28, the J call TRBJ1-2; D is unclear. Per germline, CDR1 MDHEN and CDR2 SYDVKM. Deletions cut 5 bases from V and 4 bases from J, with 23 bases between. The CDR3 spans 17 residues. The CDR3 DNA reads as TGTGCCAGCAGTAAAGACCCAGGCGGGAGTGTTGCCTATGGCTACACCTTC. Translating gives CASSKDPGGSVAYGYTF.